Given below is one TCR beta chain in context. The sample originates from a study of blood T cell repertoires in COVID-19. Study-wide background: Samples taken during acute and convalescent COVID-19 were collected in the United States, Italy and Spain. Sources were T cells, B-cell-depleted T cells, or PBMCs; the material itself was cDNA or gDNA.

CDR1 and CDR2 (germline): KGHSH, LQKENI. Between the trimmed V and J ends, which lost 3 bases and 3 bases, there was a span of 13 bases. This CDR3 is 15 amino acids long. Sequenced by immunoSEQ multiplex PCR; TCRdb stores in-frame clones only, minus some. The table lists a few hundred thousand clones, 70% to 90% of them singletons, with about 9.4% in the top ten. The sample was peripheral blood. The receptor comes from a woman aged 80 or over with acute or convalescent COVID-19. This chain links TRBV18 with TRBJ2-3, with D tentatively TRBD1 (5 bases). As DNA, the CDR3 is TGTGCCAGCTCACCCCTGGGGCAGGGAACAGATACGCAGTATTTT. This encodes CASSPLGQGTDTQYF.